One TCR beta chain is described in this entry. Its antigen is undetermined. V gave up 3 bases and J gave up 5 bases, with 5 bases separating them. CDR1 and CDR2 (germline): SGDLS, YYNGEE. The CDR3 consists of 12 residues. Profiled with immunoSEQ multiplex PCR; TCRdb holds only in-frame clones, not every one. The table has some 110,000 clones, around 81% seen once. This sample is part of a study of T cell responses to AZD1222 COVID-19 vaccine. Study details: Second doses at about 4 or about 12 weeks were pooled. Study-level results: The donor group comprised mostly white British people and more females; the analysis possibly underestimated clonal diversity. The study sampled repertoires only after the peak T cell response. Baseline serology detected seropositivity in only a handful of AZD1222 recipients.

The sequence came from an adult in good health. This specimen consisted of peripheral blood, obtained on day 0 of AZD1222 vaccination. The chain combines TRBV9 with TRBJ2-2, with D possibly TRBD1 on 5 matching bases. The CDR3 reads CASSEGTGELFF. CDR3 DNA: TGTGCCAGCAGCGAGGGGACCGGGGAGCTGTTTTTT.